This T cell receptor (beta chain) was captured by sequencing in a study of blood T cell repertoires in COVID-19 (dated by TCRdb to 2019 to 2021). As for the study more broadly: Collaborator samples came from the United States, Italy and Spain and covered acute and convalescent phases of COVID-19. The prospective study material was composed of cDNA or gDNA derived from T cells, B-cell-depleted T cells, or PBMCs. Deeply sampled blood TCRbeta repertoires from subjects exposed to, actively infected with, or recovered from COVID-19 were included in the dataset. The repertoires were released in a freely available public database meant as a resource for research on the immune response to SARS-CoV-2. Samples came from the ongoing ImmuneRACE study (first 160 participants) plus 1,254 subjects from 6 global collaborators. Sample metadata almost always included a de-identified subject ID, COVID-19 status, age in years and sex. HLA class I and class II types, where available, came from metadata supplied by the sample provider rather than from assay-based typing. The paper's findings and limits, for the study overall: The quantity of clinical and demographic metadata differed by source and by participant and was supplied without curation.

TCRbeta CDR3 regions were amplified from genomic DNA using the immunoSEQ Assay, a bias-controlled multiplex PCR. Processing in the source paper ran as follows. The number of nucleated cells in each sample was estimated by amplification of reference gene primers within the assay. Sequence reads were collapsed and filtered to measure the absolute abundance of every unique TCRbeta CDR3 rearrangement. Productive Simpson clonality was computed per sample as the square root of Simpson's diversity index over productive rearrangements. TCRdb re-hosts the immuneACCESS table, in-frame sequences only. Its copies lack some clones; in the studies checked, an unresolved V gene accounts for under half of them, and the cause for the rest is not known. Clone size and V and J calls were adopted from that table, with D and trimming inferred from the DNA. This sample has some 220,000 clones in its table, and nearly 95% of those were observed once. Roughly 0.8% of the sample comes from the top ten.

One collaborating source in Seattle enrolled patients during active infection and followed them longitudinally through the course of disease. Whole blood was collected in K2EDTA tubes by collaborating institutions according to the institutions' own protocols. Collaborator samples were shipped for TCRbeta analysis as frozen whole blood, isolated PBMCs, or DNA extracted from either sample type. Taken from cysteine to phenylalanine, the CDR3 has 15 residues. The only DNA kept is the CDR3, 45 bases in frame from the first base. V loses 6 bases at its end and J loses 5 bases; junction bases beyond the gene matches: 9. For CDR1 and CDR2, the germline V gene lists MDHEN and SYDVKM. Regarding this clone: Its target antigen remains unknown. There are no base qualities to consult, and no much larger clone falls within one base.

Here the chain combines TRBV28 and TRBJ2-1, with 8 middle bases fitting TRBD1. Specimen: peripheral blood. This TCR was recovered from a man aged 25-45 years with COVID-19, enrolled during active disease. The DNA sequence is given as TGTGCCAGCAGCTCCCCCGCAGGGGGCCACAATGAGCAGTTCTTC. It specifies CASSSPAGGHNEQFF.